The entry below describes one T cell receptor (beta chain). This clonotype was seen a handful of times. Its antigen remains undetermined. No per-base quality is available; no much larger clone lies one base away. From cysteine to phenylalanine, the CDR3 is 14 amino acids long. Of all the DNA, just the CDR3 is kept, 42 bases in frame from base 1. Relative to germline, V is 3 bases shorter and J is 5 bases shorter, with 14 bases between their ends. Reading the germline V gene gives CDR1 SGHRS and CDR2 YFSETQ. The source of the sample is a study of patients and donors after allogeneic stem cell transplantation (dated by TCRdb to 2020 to 2022). Libraries were constructed by RT-PCR. Sequencer: NextSeq 550. The raw public reads went through TCRdb reprocessing: fastp at Q25, MiXCR clone calling, in-frame beta chains kept. Every CDR3 protein is listed once, alongside the most common genes and DNA of its rows. The sample has approximately 430,000 distinct CDR3 sequences on record, 16% of them singletons. Over 6% of the sample belongs to the ten largest clones.

Rearrangement joined TRBV5-1 to TRBJ2-5; the D segment may tentatively be TRBD1 or TRBD2, each giving 5 matched bases. The sequence came from a human donor who was either an allogeneic HSCT recipient or a stem cell or donor lymphocyte infusion donor (not recorded which). It is not recorded whose cells these are; they may come from a transplant donor. The sequenced sample consisted of blood, either unsorted or a sorted T cell fraction (not recorded which). The CDR3 in this case is CASSWVLAGETQYF. The DNA sequence follows: TGCGCCAGCAGCTGGGTGCTAGCAGGGGAGACCCAGTACTTC.